This T cell receptor beta chain was captured by sequencing in a study of blood T cells in healthy people across ages. Notes on the study in general: Aged donors had fewer naive CD4+ cells and lower diversity than long-lived donors. A conclusive naive versus antigen-experienced comparison was prevented by the unsorted PBMCs.

A second roughly 6 to 11 cycle PCR used barcoded and J-beta primers. The template-switch adaptor, which had 12 random nucleotides, put a tag on each cDNA molecule. TCRdb fed the 5' RACE reads into MiXCR, producing one record per CDR3 protein. The profile shows 1.5 million to 2 million distinct CDR3 sequences, around half of them singletons. Healthy Caucasian individuals from Russia aged about 6 to 90 served as donors. About this clonotype: The antigen is not known.

Trimming pared 6 bases from V and 4 bases from J, leaving 11 bases between. The CDR3 sequence is 13 residues long. Germline CDR1 reads ENHRY; CDR2 reads SYGVKD. V is TRBV10-3 and J is TRBJ2-3; D possibly corresponds to TRBD1 (6 bases). The sequencing sample was made of blood. The receptor was isolated from a woman aged 40 to 50 in good health. The CDR3 spells CAIRGGEADTQYF. CDR3 sequence (DNA): TGTGCCATCAGAGGGGGAGAAGCAGATACGCAGTATTTT.